The TCR beta chain under discussion was sequenced for a study of CD8+ T cells in alopecia areata (dated by TCRdb to 2016 to 2019). A note on the overall study: Treated patients were enrolled in an open-label pilot trial of oral tofacitinib, 5 to 10 mg twice daily, for moderate-to-severe alopecia areata. Patients received tofacitinib for 6 to 18 months and were then followed off drug for 6 months to check for delayed response and recurrence. High-throughput TCRbeta sequencing was used to examine T cell clonal expansion in alopecia areata in both the C3H/HeJ mouse model and human patients. On the human side, TCRbeta sequencing was run on scalp tissue and on sorted CD4+ and CD8+ peripheral blood T cells from healthy controls and from alopecia areata patients with either patchy or totalis/universalis disease. Patients on tofacitinib were biopsied at baseline and after 4 and 24 weeks of treatment, and several of the patients also had a later scalp biopsy. Scalp clonality was compared among normal scalp (n=4), patchy alopecia areata scalp (n=8), and alopecia totalis/universalis scalp (n=8). RNA came from the PAXgene miRNA kit for fixed scalp, the miRNeasy kit for PBMCs, and the RNeasy kit for mouse skin. Amplification of TCRbeta CDR3 regions was done by immunoSEQ multiplex PCR using 35 Vbeta forward primers and 13 Jbeta reverse primers.

The germline V gene (reference sequence) supplies CDR1 MNHEY and CDR2 SMNVEV. The CDR3 goes from the cysteine to the phenylalanine over 18 residues. The entry retains the CDR3 DNA only, 54 bases that are in frame from base 1. The V end loses 2 bases and the J end loses 0 bases, and a stretch of 16 bases separates them. The investigation overall reported the following: TCR sequences shared between patients were less clear than in mice, possibly partly because of HLA diversity in the patient population. Scalp TCR repertoire analysis is complicated because resident alphabeta T cells in normal human skin are also sequenced, whereas mouse skin is dominated by gammadelta T cells. Compared with normal scalp, lesional scalp, particularly in alopecia totalis/universalis, had higher clonality and more expanded CD8+ clones, which suggests antigenic drive.

This clone was found a few times. Its antigen remains unidentified. Base qualities are not at hand, and no much larger clone is one base apart. The time point label here, explained by the study, means: baseline before oral tofacitinib. Lesional scalp punch biopsies and peripheral blood were collected from alopecia areata patients. After PBMCs were isolated by density centrifugation and stained for CD3, CD4 and CD8, a FACSAria was used to sort CD4+ and CD8+ T cells. The method was the immunoSEQ multiplex PCR assay. RNA was extracted from all samples and reverse transcribed into cDNA, which served as template for TCR sequencing. SuperScript III was used for first-strand cDNA synthesis, primed with a 2:1 mix of oligo-dT and random hexamers. Amplification bias was assessed with a synthetic immune receptor repertoire, and residual bias was removed computationally. In the source study's methods: Raw reads were preprocessed for error removal, and CDR3 was defined according to IMGT conventions as running from the conserved cysteine to phenylalanine. Clonality was computed as 1 minus the Shannon entropy, with the entropy normalized by log2 of the number of productive unique TCRs. Whether scalp clones were CD4 or CD8 was inferred by matching scalp TCRbeta sequences against CD4 and CD8 repertoires sorted from blood. TCRdb took over this immuneACCESS table, retaining in-frame rearrangements with V and J assigned. Such tables are incomplete; in checked studies, under half of the missing clones stem from an unresolved V gene, and the remainder is unexplained. The V and J calls and clone size come from that table; D and trimming were worked out from the DNA. The sample contains 150,000 to 200,000 clones, 50% to 60% of them found a single time. Of the sample, over 12% falls within the top ten clones.

This TCR was sampled from a human donor with alopecia areata. Here the sequenced sample was CD4+ T cells sorted from blood, taken at week 0. The rearranged chain carries TRBV27 and TRBJ2-2; the D gene is perhaps TRBD2, from 5 matching bases. The nucleotide sequence reads TGTGCCAGCAGTTTAGAGGGAAGTGCTCCTTCGAACACCGGGGAGCTGTTTTTT. The resulting protein is CASSLEGSAPSNTGELFF.